The present entry profiles one T cell receptor beta chain with its context. This clone was seen more than once but under ten times. There is no known antigen for this receptor. One base away there is no much larger clone; base qualities are not given. This specimen comes from a study of OX40 agonist ivuxolimab in advanced cancers. Context from the whole study: The costimulatory receptor OX40 (CD134) was targeted by ivuxolimab, a fully human IgG2 agonistic monoclonal antibody. Of the roughly 51 patients in dose escalation, around 20 had hepatocellular carcinoma, about 15 had melanoma, 9 had renal cell carcinoma and 9 had head and neck cancer. Partial responses were achieved by three dose-escalation patients, of whom one had hepatocellular carcinoma and two had cutaneous melanoma. The dose-escalation cohort was 80% to 90% male with a mean age of approximately 60 years, ranging from roughly 20 to 80. The purpose of peripheral TCRbeta sequencing was to test whether ivuxolimab changed TCR sequence diversity and led to clonal T-cell expansion. Patients were allowed to have had prior anti-PD-1, anti-PD-L1 or anti-CTLA-4 therapy, and 40% of the dose-escalation patients had previously received checkpoint inhibitors. Intravenous ivuxolimab was administered to patients every 2 weeks at six dose levels: 0.01, 0.1, 0.3, 1.5, 3 and 10 mg/kg. The paper covers the monotherapy dose-escalation part of the phase I ivuxolimab trial, which included N of about 56 patients. Summary of the overall study and its limitations: Low levels of normalized T-cell clonal expansion were also seen in some patients who did not respond. The antigen specificity of the peripheral T cells that underwent clonal expansion was not determined. At doses from 0.1 to 3.0 mg/kg, clonal expansion was seen in both CD4+ and CD8+ blood T cells between baseline and week 6. In partial responders in the 0.1-3.0 mg/kg groups, normalized peripheral clonal expansion was found to be among the lowest, especially among CD8+ T cells. After ivuxolimab, more expanded clones were found on average in CD8+ T cells than in CD4+ T cells.

Genomic DNA was extracted from sorted cells for sequencing of the TCRbeta CDR3 region. TCRbeta CDR3 regions were sequenced using the immunoSEQ Assay. The clones in this table, taken by TCRdb from immuneACCESS, are in-frame only. Not every clone is retained; where verified, under half of the shortfall comes from an unresolved V gene, and the cause of the rest is unknown. The sample yields about 64,000 clones; roughly 89% were counted once. The ten largest clones take up under 0.85% of the sample. Patients with a history of autoimmune disease or receiving systemic immunosuppression were excluded from the trial. Peripheral blood for TCR sequencing was collected from all dose cohorts at baseline, on cycle 4 day 1, and on cycle 7 day 1. The samples were taken from a phase I, first-in-human, multicenter, open-label dose-escalation trial of ivuxolimab. Adults with locally advanced or metastatic head and neck squamous cell, hepatocellular, melanoma or renal cell carcinoma were enrolled in the trial. Before TCR sequencing, CD4+ T cells and CD8+ T cells from peripheral blood were sorted into separate populations.

The CDR3 contains 17 residues, cysteine and phenylalanine counted. The read is trimmed to its CDR3 DNA, 51 bases read in frame from base 1. V trim: 5 bases; J trim: 6 bases; unmatched bases: 17. From a lookup of the germline V gene (reference sequence), CDR1 and CDR2 are LNHDA and SQIVND. The starting material was CD4+ or CD8+ T cells sorted from blood, obtained in a trial of the OX40 agonist ivuxolimab. This receptor was obtained from an adult with an advanced solid tumor such as melanoma, head and neck, liver or kidney cancer. Here the chain combines TRBV19 and TRBJ1-1; 8 bases in between match TRBD1. CDR3 protein: CASSLRDRRNGAAEAFF. The nucleotide sequence is TGTGCCAGTAGTCTCCGGGACAGGAGGAACGGTGCGGCTGAAGCTTTCTTT.